Presented here are 8 T cell receptor beta chains from one specimen sequenced in a study of cytotoxic CD8 clonotypes in ibrutinib-treated CLL. TCRdb's copy holds only in-frame clones and misses some; the assay was immunoSEQ multiplex PCR. This table holds roughly 180,000 clones, about 84% found once. Source: PBMCs, taken after 24 months of ibrutinib treatment. Receptors were obtained from a human donor with chronic lymphocytic leukemia.

The rearrangement joins TRBV11-2 to TRBJ2-2, with 9 bases fitting TRBD2. The CDR3 is made up of 14 amino acids. The trim removed 8 bases at V and 1 base at J, leaving 2 bases unmatched. The germline gives CDR1 SGHAT, CDR2 FQNNGV. CDR3 nucleotide sequence: TGTGCCAGCTTGACTAGCGGGAACACCGGGGAGCTGTTTTTT. Translated: CASLTSGNTGELFF.

The rearrangement links TRBV11-2 to TRBJ2-3; D not certain. Trimming stripped 4 bases from V and 4 bases from J, with 12 bases between. This CDR3 has 14 residues. Germline lookup yields CDR1 SGHAT and CDR2 FQNNGV. CDR3 in amino acids: CASSSHRGADTQYF. DNA for the CDR3: TGTGCCAGCAGCTCCCACCGAGGCGCAGATACGCAGTATTTT.

V is TRBV27 and J is TRBJ1-5, with D possibly being TRBD1 (5 bases). The germline CDR1 and CDR2 sequences are MNHEY and SMNVEV (reference sequence). The CDR3 totals 14 residues. V was trimmed by 5 bases and J by 1 base, leaving 9 bases between them. The CDR3 protein is CASSTDNSNQPQHF. The CDR3 DNA reads TGTGCCAGCAGTACGGACAACAGCAATCAGCCCCAGCATTTT.

This chain connects TRBV11-2 to TRBJ1-3; D is undetermined. The CDR3 runs to 12 residues. Germline V gives CDR1 SGHAT, CDR2 FQNNGV. The V gene lost 0 bases and the J gene lost 12 bases, with 9 bases spanning the gap. CDR3 protein: CASSLDGAGIYF. CDR3 in DNA: TGTGCCAGCAGCTTAGATGGCGCCGGCATATATTTT.

The J gene is TRBJ1-1, the V gene TRBV7-8, with 7 bases that match TRBD1. Germline CDR1 SGHVS, CDR2 FQNEAQ. This CDR3 contains 14 residues. Germline trimming cut 3 bases from V and 1 base from J; bases unmatched to any gene: 2. CDR3 residues: CASSFRTGNTEAFF. CDR3 sequence (DNA): TGTGCCAGCAGCTTCCGGACAGGGAACACTGAAGCTTTCTTT. The full variable domain, its missing parts supplied by reference TRBV7-8 and TRBJ1-1, is GAGVSQSPRYKVAKRGQDVALRCDPISGHVSLFWYQQALGQGPEFLTYFQNEAQLDKSGLPSDRFFAERPEGSVSTLKIQRTQQEDSAVYLCASSFRTGNTEAFFGQGTRLTVV.

The J gene is TRBJ2-1, the V gene TRBV7-3; tentative D call: TRBD2 (6 bases). The CDR3 contains 14 residues. Trimming removed 2 bases from V and 9 bases from J, with 14 bases in between. CDR1 is SGHTA, CDR2 FQGTGA, per germline. The CDR3 DNA reads as TGTGCCAGCAGCTTAGGGGGACTCGCTGGTGAGCAGTTCTTC. This codes for CASSLGGLAGEQFF.

The V and J genes are TRBV27 and TRBJ2-3; 11 nucleotides align to TRBD2. Germline loops: CDR1 MNHEY, CDR2 SMNVEV (reference sequence). CDR3 length: 15 residues. The ends lost 6 bases at V and 6 bases at J; junction bases unmatched: 8. CDR3 sequence reads: CASRTLAGVADTQYF. The CDR3 nucleotides are TGTGCCAGCAGAACACTAGCGGGAGTGGCGGATACGCAGTATTTT.

The gene calls are TRBV15 and TRBJ2-6; maybe TRBD1 (6 bases). The V end was cut by 0 bases, the J end by 1 base, with 16 bases between. Germline V gene sequence: CDR1 LNHNV, CDR2 YYDKDF (reference sequence). The CDR3 covers 19 residues. The CDR3: CATSRDVFGGASGANVLTF. The CDR3 bases are TGTGCCACCAGCAGAGATGTGTTTGGGGGCGCATCTGGGGCCAACGTCCTGACTTTC.